A single sample gave rise to the 26 T cell receptor beta chains below, sequenced in a study of PD-1 blockade in classical Hodgkin lymphoma. TCRdb's copy holds only in-frame clones and misses some; the assay was immunoSEQ multiplex PCR. In the table there are about 19,000 clones, around three quarters of which are singletons. Indicated time point: cycle 4 day 1 (C4D1), after 6 weeks of nivolumab. All patients experienced relapse after autologous stem cell transplantation, and brentuximab vedotin exposure was variable. Sequences were derived from peripheral blood mononuclear cells (PBMCs), sampled before the fourth cycle of nivolumab. The source is a human donor with classical Hodgkin lymphoma.

This clone occurred once. The genes are TRBV27 and TRBJ1-6; unclear D gene. The CDR3 is 15 amino acids. The V end was cut by 5 bases, the J end by 7 bases, with 15 bases between. Looked up from germline, CDR1 is MNHEY and CDR2 is SMNVEV (reference sequence). The CDR3 is CASSRYSSRNSPLHF. The CDR3 DNA follows: TGTGCCAGCAGTCGTTATTCGAGCAGAAATTCACCCCTCCACTTT.

The chain recombines TRBV7-8 with TRBJ1-1; 7 bases match TRBD1. V lost 1 base and J lost 3; bases outside the gene matches: 5. This CDR3 spans 15 amino acids. CDR1 and CDR2 (germline): SGHVS, FQNEAQ. The CDR3 DNA sequence: TGTGCCAGCAGCTTAGACCCTACAGGGGACACTGAAGCTTTCTTT. Its translation: CASSLDPTGDTEAFF.

This chain joins TRBV4-1 and TRBJ1-1; D gene ambiguous. V dropped 11 bases and J dropped 3 bases, with 4 bases sitting between them. Germline assignment: CDR1 MGHRA and CDR2 YSYEKL. The CDR3 spans 9 residues. This CDR3 is CASDTEAFF. The CDR3 region has the DNA TGCGCCTCCGACACTGAAGCTTTCTTT.

This clone was detected only once. The V call is TRBV27, the J call TRBJ1-2; 10 bases agree with TRBD1. The CDR3 spans 16 residues. The J segment lost 3 bases and the V segment lost 3 bases, leaving 7 bases of the junction unmatched. The V gene's germline CDR1 is MNHEY and CDR2 SMNVEV (reference sequence). The CDR3 region has the DNA TGTGCCAGCAGTTTCCTAGGACAGGGGGTTGACTATGGCTACACCTTC. This codes for CASSFLGQGVDYGYTF.

The chain uses TRBV4-1 and TRBJ2-6; D ambiguous. Germline V CDR1 and CDR2: MGHRA, YSYEKL. This CDR3 comprises 17 residues. The V gene lost 0 bases and the J gene lost 4 bases, with 13 bases spanning the gap. The chain's CDR3 is CASSQDFGATGANVLTF. In DNA form, the CDR3 reads TGCGCCAGCAGCCAAGATTTCGGAGCGACCGGGGCCAACGTCCTGACTTTC.

In DNA, the CDR3 is TGTGCCAGCAGTTACCTACAGGGGAACACCGGGGAGCTGTTTTTT. This translates into CASSYLQGNTGELFF. The chain employs TRBV6-5 and TRBJ2-2, with a tentative D call TRBD1 (6 bases). V was clipped by 2 bases and J by 1 base, with 8 bases between them. This CDR3 has 15 amino acids. Germline V lookup: CDR1 MNHEY, CDR2 SVGAGI.

CDR3 bases: TGTGCCAGCAGTTACTCCGTACTCCACACCGGGGAGCTGTTTTTT. Its translation is CASSYSVLHTGELFF. The chain employs TRBV6-6 and TRBJ2-2; D unclear. This CDR3 comprises 15 residues. Trimming took off 0 bases at V and 3 bases at J, with 8 bases between the two ends. Looked up from germline, CDR1 is MNHNY and CDR2 is SVGAGI (reference sequence).

The J gene is TRBJ1-3, the V gene TRBV30; D is possibly TRBD1 (5 bases). The germline gives CDR1 GTSNPN, CDR2 SVGIG (reference sequence). Trimming removed 0 bases at V and 3 bases at J, with 9 bases between. The CDR3 contains 14 residues. The CDR3 here is CAWSVDSYGNTIYF. In DNA form, the CDR3 reads TGTGCCTGGAGTGTAGACAGTTATGGAAACACCATATATTTT. Full variable domain (remainder filled in from reference TRBV30 and TRBJ1-3): SQTIHQWPATLVQPVGSPLSLECTVEGTSNPNLYWYRQAAGRGLQLLFYSVGIGQISSEVPQNLSASRPQDRQFILSSKKLLLSDSGFYLCAWSVDSYGNTIYFGEGSWLTVV.

This clone was found a few times. The rearrangement links TRBV19 to TRBJ2-1; tentative D call: TRBD1 (6 bases). Germline V gene data show CDR1 as LNHDA and CDR2 as SQIVND (reference sequence). The ends were cut back, 6 bases at V and 4 bases at J, with 16 bases in the middle. The CDR3 is 15 amino acids. In DNA form, the CDR3 reads TGTGCCAGTAGGAGCGACAGGTTACTTTACAATGAGCAGTTCTTC. This codes for CASRSDRLLYNEQFF.

This clone was detected once. This chain uses TRBV30 with TRBJ2-6; D call uncertain. Trimming cost V 0 bases and J 4 bases, with 4 bases left between them. The CDR3 totals 13 residues. From germline, CDR1 is GTSNPN and CDR2 SVGIG (reference sequence). CDR3 DNA: TGTGCCTGGAGTGTGGCCGGGGCCAACGTCCTGACTTTC. Residues: CAWSVAGANVLTF.

The chain has TRBV27 and TRBJ1-4; D ambiguous. V was pared by 3 bases and J by 0 bases, with 5 bases between. The CDR3 totals 14 residues. From germline, CDR1 is MNHEY and CDR2 SMNVEV (reference sequence). In DNA, the CDR3 is TGTGCCAGCAGTTTTAGTGCAACTAATGAAAAACTGTTTTTT. It encodes CASSFSATNEKLFF.

CDR3 sequence (DNA): TGTGCCTGGAGTACATTGGAACAGGCCCAAGAGACCCAGTACTTC. Translation gives CAWSTLEQAQETQYF. The V gene is TRBV30, the J gene TRBJ2-5; possible D gene TRBD1, 5 bases. V was trimmed by 2 bases and J by 1 base, leaving 14 bases between them. Germline CDR1 GTSNPN, CDR2 SVGIG (reference sequence). This CDR3 is built from 15 residues.

The chain links TRBV19 to TRBJ1-4, with D possibly matching TRBD1 (5 bases). This CDR3 is built from 14 residues. V lost 9 bases and J lost 2, with 13 bases in between. Germline values: CDR1 LNHDA, CDR2 SQIVND (reference sequence). CDR3 sequence reads: CASNRDGTNEKLFF. The CDR3 nucleotides read TGTGCCAGCAACCGGGACGGGACTAATGAAAAACTGTTTTTT. Looking up the rest from reference TRBV19 and TRBJ1-4 gives the full variable domain: DGGITQSPKYLFRKEGQNVTLSCEQNLNHDAMYWYRQDPGQGLRLIYYSQIVNDFQKGDIAEGYSVSREKKESFPLTVTSAQKNPTAFYLCASNRDGTNEKLFFGSGTQLSVL.

The rearrangement joins TRBV30 to TRBJ1-2; tentative D call: TRBD1 (5 bases). CDR1 is GTSNPN and CDR2 is SVGIG in the germline V gene (reference sequence). Trimming left V 3 bases short and J 8 bases short, with 16 bases between. The CDR3 contains 13 residues. The CDR3 region has the DNA TGTGCCTGGAGGACAGCGGCTGAGGGAGGCTACACCTTC. Its protein product is CAWRTAAEGGYTF.

The V call is TRBV5-1, the J call TRBJ2-1; possibly TRBD2 for D (5 bases). Trimming shortened V by 6 bases and J by 10 bases, and 17 bases separated the two germline ends. Germline values: CDR1 SGHRS, CDR2 YFSETQ. CDR3 length equals 13 residues. CDR3 bases: TGCGCCAGCACAGACTATCCATCTTTCGAGCAGTTCTTC. This encodes CASTDYPSFEQFF.

The CDR3: CASISPYNEQFF. CDR3 nucleotides: TGTGCCAGCATAAGCCCGTACAATGAGCAGTTCTTC. The chain couples TRBV28 to TRBJ2-1; D gene ambiguous. Trimming cost V 7 bases and J 4 bases, with 8 bases left between them. The CDR3 runs to 12 residues. Germline-derived CDR1 and CDR2 are MDHEN and SYDVKM.

The chain recombines TRBV6-1 with TRBJ1-2; D uncertain. The germline V and J ends were trimmed by 7 bases and 8 bases, with 17 bases remaining between them. Germline lookup yields CDR1 MNHNS and CDR2 SASEGT. The CDR3 runs 13 residues. The CDR3 nucleotides are TGTGCCAGCATTGGTCTGGGGTTAGCAGGCTACACCTTC. This gives the protein CASIGLGLAGYTF.

The chain links TRBV28 to TRBJ2-7, with D unclear. V lost 2 bases and J 4 bases, leaving 15 bases between the germline ends. The germline V gene has CDR1 MDHEN and CDR2 SYDVKM. The CDR3 length is 15 residues. The CDR3 loop reads CASSLTFLLNYEQYF. The CDR3, as DNA: TGTGCCAGCAGTTTAACGTTCTTACTGAATTACGAGCAGTACTTC.

The V gene is TRBV4-2, the J gene TRBJ2-7; tentative D call: TRBD1 (5 bases). The CDR3 loop spans 15 amino acids. The V gene lost 0 bases and the J gene lost 4 bases, with 13 bases spanning the gap. Germline assignment: CDR1 LGHNA and CDR2 YNFKEQ. The CDR3 reads CASSQDGADPYEQYF. In nucleotides, the CDR3 is TGTGCCAGCAGCCAAGATGGGGCAGACCCATACGAGCAGTACTTC.

The V and J genes are TRBV6-1 and TRBJ1-1; D uncertain. The CDR3 length is 14 residues. The ends were cut back, 5 bases at V and 4 bases at J, with 14 bases in the middle. Per germline, CDR1 MNHNS and CDR2 SASEGT. CDR3 bases: TGTGCCAGCAGTAAATGGCGGGAGGCCACTGAAGCTTTCTTT. It is translated as CASSKWREATEAFF.

The chain employs TRBV30 and TRBJ2-7, with TRBD1 matching over 9 bases. The CDR3 is made up of 14 amino acids. CDR1 and CDR2 (germline): GTSNPN, SVGIG (reference sequence). Unmatched junction bases numbered 9, after V lost 7 bases and J lost 2 bases. The CDR3 DNA reads as TGTGCCTCGTACACTGGGACAGGGCCCTACGAGCAGTACTTC. This encodes CASYTGTGPYEQYF. The whole variable domain, filled in from reference TRBV30 and TRBJ2-7, reads SQTIHQWPATLVQPVGSPLSLECTVEGTSNPNLYWYRQAAGRGLQLLFYSVGIGQISSEVPQNLSASRPQDRQFILSSKKLLLSDSGFYLCASYTGTGPYEQYFGPGTRLTVT.

The DNA of the CDR3 is TGCAGCGTCGGTGTGGGCAGGGAAGCTTTCTTT. Protein: CSVGVGREAFF. The chain has TRBV29-1 and TRBJ1-1, with D unclear. Trimming stripped 6 bases from V and 8 bases from J, with 13 bases between. This CDR3 contains 11 residues. Per germline, CDR1 SQVTM and CDR2 ANQGSEA.

The chain carries TRBV5-1 and TRBJ2-2; 9 bases match TRBD2. Germline values: CDR1 SGHRS, CDR2 YFSETQ. Unmatched junction bases numbered 3, after V lost 5 bases and J lost 4 bases. The CDR3 has 14 amino acids. CDR3 sequence (DNA): TGCGCCAGCAGGGGGACTAGCACCACCGGGGAGCTGTTTTTT. Amino acid sequence: CASRGTSTTGELFF.

The chain joins TRBV5-5 to TRBJ1-2; D gene unclear. Germline V gives CDR1 SGHKS, CDR2 YYEKEE (reference sequence). The CDR3 has 14 amino acids. Between the trimmed V and J ends, which lost 0 bases and 7 bases, there was a span of 13 bases. CDR3 protein: CASSLGGEWSGYTF. CDR3 nucleotides: TGTGCCAGCAGCTTGGGTGGGGAGTGGAGTGGCTACACCTTC.

The V call is TRBV30, the J call TRBJ1-2, with D possibly TRBD1 on 5 matching bases. The CDR3 runs to 14 residues. With 0 bases removed from V and 5 bases from J, the gap between germline ends came to 13 bases. In germline, CDR1 is GTSNPN, CDR2 SVGIG (reference sequence). This CDR3 reads CAWSVYSGRYGYTF. The CDR3 DNA is TGTGCCTGGAGTGTTTACTCAGGGAGGTATGGCTACACCTTC.

This clone was observed a handful of times. The chain carries TRBV19 and TRBJ1-6; 7 bases are a match to TRBD1. The CDR3 has 14 amino acids. J lost 7 bases, V lost 3 bases, and 3 bases had no gene match. The V gene's germline CDR1 is LNHDA and CDR2 SQIVND (reference sequence). The CDR3 DNA sequence: TGTGCCAGTAGTATCGAGGGGGCGAATTCACCCCTCCACTTT. Its protein is CASSIEGANSPLHF. Full variable domain (missing parts from reference TRBV19 and TRBJ1-6): DGGITQSPKYLFRKEGQNVTLSCEQNLNHDAMYWYRQDPGQGLRLIYYSQIVNDFQKGDIAEGYSVSREKKESFPLTVTSAQKNPTAFYLCASSIEGANSPLHFGNGTRLTVT.